Described below is a single TCR beta chain sequence and its context. Its antigen is unknown. These data come from a study of cytotoxic CD8 clonotypes in ibrutinib-treated CLL. Turning to the study itself: Mean per-sample yields comprised 255,043 productive templates and approximately 97,000 productive rearrangements.

The CDR3 is 16 residues long. J gave up 3 bases and V 5 bases, and 9 bases lay outside the gene matches. Germline V gene data show CDR1 as WSHSY and CDR2 as SAAADI. Study findings and constraints: Clonality was elevated at ibrutinib response and had returned toward baseline at progression.

Measured with immunoSEQ multiplex PCR; TCRdb has only the in-frame clones, and not every one. The sample has approximately 280,000 clones; around 69% are singletons. The origin of this receptor is a human donor with chronic lymphocytic leukemia. The chain carries TRBV10-2 and TRBJ2-1, with 8 bases identical to TRBD2. Sequencing was performed on PBMCs, taken at disease progression, from a patient treated with ibrutinib. The CDR3 DNA reads as TGCGCCAGCAGTCCCCTGGGGCTAGCGGGCTACAATGAGCAGTTCTTC. Translated, it gives CASSPLGLAGYNEQFF.